Here is one T cell receptor beta chain with its context. Clones were read by immunoSEQ multiplex PCR, and TCRdb kept only the in-frame ones, dropping some. The repertoire includes more than 95,000 clones, roughly 87% of them detected once, and 6.2% sits in the top ten. Trimming removed 1 base from V and 8 bases from J; junction bases left unmatched: 11. The CDR3 is made up of 16 amino acids. Looked up from germline, CDR1 is KGHSH and CDR2 is LQKENI. The data were obtained in a study of blood T cell repertoires in COVID-19. The receptor comes from a human donor in a cohort sampled during active COVID-19. The J gene is TRBJ2-1, the V gene TRBV18, with 7 bases that match TRBD2. The source material was peripheral blood. CDR3 residues: CASSPLSGAPDDEQFF. The CDR3 bases are TGTGCCAGCTCACCACTCAGCGGGGCCCCGGATGATGAGCAGTTCTTC.